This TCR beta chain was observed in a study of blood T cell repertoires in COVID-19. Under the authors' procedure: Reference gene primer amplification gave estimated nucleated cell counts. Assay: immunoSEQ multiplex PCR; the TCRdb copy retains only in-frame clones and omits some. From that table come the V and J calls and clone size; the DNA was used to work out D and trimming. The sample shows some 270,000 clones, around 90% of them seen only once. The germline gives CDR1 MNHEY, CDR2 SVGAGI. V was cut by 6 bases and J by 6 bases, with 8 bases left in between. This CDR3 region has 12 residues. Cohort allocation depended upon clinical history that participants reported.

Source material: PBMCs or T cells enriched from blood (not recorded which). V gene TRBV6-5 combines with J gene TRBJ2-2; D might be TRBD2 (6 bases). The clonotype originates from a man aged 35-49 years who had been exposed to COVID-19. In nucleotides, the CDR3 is TGTGCCAGCAGCACTAGCCCCGGGGAGCTGTTTTTT. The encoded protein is CASSTSPGELFF.